Listed here are 29 T cell receptor beta chains from one sample, sequenced in a study of CD8+CD57+ T cells in acquired aplastic anemia. For CDR3 and TCR beta VDJ profiling, genomic DNA was the template used. MiXCR was run by TCRdb on the reads, yielding one entry per CDR3 protein. The sample has approximately 98,000 distinct CDR3 sequences, around 53% seen once. Sequences were obtained from sorted CD4+, CD8+, or CD8+CD57+ T cells (not recorded which) from PBMCs. The origin of the receptors is a human donor in good health, serving as a control.

V is TRBV7-2 and J is TRBJ2-7; no firm D call. The length of the CDR3 is 13 residues. CDR1 is SGHTA and CDR2 is FQGNSA in the germline V gene. V lost 4 bases and J 4 bases, leaving 11 bases between the germline ends. In DNA, the CDR3 is TGTGCCAGCAGCTCCTCAGTTGGGTACGAGCAGTACTTC. It is translated as CASSSSVGYEQYF.

The chain combines TRBV11-1 with TRBJ2-7; unclear D gene. Germline V lookup: CDR1 SGHAT, CDR2 FQDESV (reference sequence). The V gene lost 1 base and the J gene lost 2 bases, with 3 bases spanning the gap. This CDR3 has 12 residues. The CDR3 loop is CASSLVTYEQYF. The CDR3, as DNA: TGTGCCAGCAGCTTAGTCACCTACGAGCAGTACTTC.

The rearrangement uses TRBV19 and TRBJ1-1, with a tentative D call TRBD1 (5 bases). V lost 5 bases and J lost 11, with 18 bases in between. Germline V lookup: CDR1 LNHDA, CDR2 SQIVND (reference sequence). The CDR3 loop spans 13 amino acids. Here the CDR3 reads CASSSGLRTTAFF. Written as DNA, the CDR3 is TGTGCCAGTAGTTCGGGTCTGCGGACAACTGCTTTCTTT. The full variable domain, completed using reference TRBV19 and TRBJ1-1, is DGGITQSPKYLFRKEGQNVTLSCEQNLNHDAMYWYRQDPGQGLRLIYYSQIVNDFQKGDIAEGYSVSREKKESFPLTVTSAQKNPTAFYLCASSSGLRTTAFFGQGTRLTVV.

There are many counts of this clonotype. A much larger clone sits a single nucleotide away, making a read error possible. The chain couples TRBV29-1 to TRBJ2-5; maybe TRBD1 (5 bases). CDR1 is SQVTM, CDR2 ANQGSEA, per germline. This CDR3 contains 11 residues. CDR3: CGVRRGETQYF. CDR3 nucleotide sequence: TGCGGCGTTCGAAGGGGAGAGACCCAGTACTTC.

This clonotype occurred many times. The V gene is TRBV13, the J gene TRBJ2-3; 9 bases are a match to TRBD1. Trimming cost V 7 bases and J 0 bases; bases outside gene matches: 17. Germline V gene sequence: CDR1 PRHDT, CDR2 FYEKMQ (reference sequence). The CDR3 consists of 19 residues. This chain's CDR3 is CASNEDRGPQATSTDTQYF. CDR3 nucleotide sequence: TGTGCCAGCAACGAGGACAGGGGCCCCCAAGCGACTAGCACAGATACGCAGTATTTT.

In this sample, this clonotype turned up many times. The CDR3 DNA follows: TGTGCCAATATACAGGGTTGGGATGCTTATGGCTACACCTTC. Protein sequence: CANIQGWDAYGYTF. The chain employs TRBV5-8 and TRBJ1-2, with D possibly being TRBD1 (6 bases). CDR3 length: 14 residues. In germline, CDR1 is SGHTS, CDR2 YDEGEE. The V and J ends lost 9 bases and 5 bases respectively, with 20 bases between them.

V and J are TRBV29-1 and TRBJ2-7; D unclear. The CDR3 totals 12 residues. Trimming took 5 bases from V and 3 from J, leaving 11 bases between them. Germline V CDR1 and CDR2: SQVTM, ANQGSEA. The CDR3 protein is CSVLQVGYEQYF. In DNA, the CDR3 is TGCAGCGTTCTCCAAGTCGGCTACGAGCAGTACTTC.

This clonotype occurred many times. This rearrangement joins TRBV19 to TRBJ1-3; TRBD1 might be the D (6 bases). The CDR3 sequence is 16 residues long. Per germline, CDR1 LNHDA and CDR2 SQIVND (reference sequence). V lost 7 bases, J lost 0 bases, and 16 bases lay in between. CDR3 in amino acids: CASTQTGVSSGNTIYF. In nucleotides, the CDR3 is TGTGCCAGTACCCAGACAGGCGTAAGCTCTGGAAACACCATATATTTT.

The chain has TRBV4-3 and TRBJ2-7; perhaps D is TRBD1 or TRBD2 (5 bases each). Germline assignment: CDR1 LGHNA and CDR2 YSLEER. There are 16 residues in the CDR3. V gave up 1 base and J gave up 3 bases, with 16 bases separating them. The CDR3 bases are TGCGCCAGCAGCCAAGCCCGGGGCGGGTTAGTCTACGAGCAGTACTTC. Translation: CASSQARGGLVYEQYF.

The J gene is TRBJ1-1, the V gene TRBV5-1; D possibly corresponds to TRBD1 (6 bases). The V end lost 4 bases, the J end lost 1 base, and 20 bases lay between the germline ends. Germline V gene sequence: CDR1 SGHRS, CDR2 YFSETQ. The CDR3 spans 17 residues. The CDR3 sequence is CASSQITWTDSNTEAFF. CDR3 coding DNA: TGCGCCAGCAGCCAAATTACCTGGACAGATTCGAACACTGAAGCTTTCTTT. Full variable domain (rest looked up from reference TRBV5-1 and TRBJ1-1): KAGVTQTPRYLIKTRGQQVTLSCSPISGHRSVSWYQQTPGQGLQFLFEYFSETQRNKGNFPGRFSGRQFSNSRSEMNVSTLELGDSALYLCASSQITWTDSNTEAFFGQGTRLTVV.

The chain combines TRBV20-1 with TRBJ1-1, with D perhaps matching TRBD1 (6 bases). Germline V gene data show CDR1 as DFQATT and CDR2 as SNEGSKA (reference sequence). V was cut by 6 bases and J by 5 bases, with 16 bases left in between. CDR3 length: 13 amino acids. CDR3 DNA sequence: TGCAGTGCACCTACAGGGAGGAGAACTGAAGCTTTCTTT. As protein: CSAPTGRRTEAFF.

This clonotype was counted only a few times. The genes are TRBV6-2 or TRBV6-3 and TRBJ2-5; TRBD2 agrees at 11 bases. The CDR3 extends over 16 amino acids. Germline V gene sequence: CDR1 MNHEY, CDR2 SVGEGT. V was clipped by 5 bases and J by 5 bases; unmatched bases: 10. DNA for the CDR3: TGTGCCAGCAGTCCCCTAGCGGGGGGTCCCTCTGAGACCCAGTACTTC. It is translated as CASSPLAGGPSETQYF.

Regarding this clonotype: A much larger clone is a single base away; this may be a read error. This rearrangement joins TRBV12-3 or TRBV12-4 to TRBJ2-1, with TRBD2 identical over 8 bases. This CDR3 has 16 residues. CDR3 amino acids: CASSSLAGPHYNEPFF. The CDR3 region has the DNA TGTGCCAGCAGTTCTTTAGCGGGGCCACACTACAATGAGCCGTTCTTC.

About this clonotype itself: At one end the junction does not follow the germline gene, possibly because of a read error. The rearrangement uses TRBV10-3 and TRBJ2-4; D gene ambiguous. Germline CDR1 reads ENHRY; CDR2 reads SYGVKD. The length of the CDR3 is 10 residues. The CDR3 region is CASSPTIQYF. For the CDR3, the DNA is TGTGCCAGCAGTCCCACCATTCAGTACTTC.

This clonotype showed up just a few times. V and J are TRBV10-3 and TRBJ2-2; D not resolved. The CDR3 covers 15 residues. Germline V gene lookup returns CDR1 ENHRY and CDR2 SYGVKD. Deletions cut 4 bases from V and 3 bases from J, with 12 bases between. In DNA, the CDR3 is TGTGCCATCAGTGTGTCGATAAGGTACACCGGGGAGCTGTTTTTT. Translating gives CAISVSIRYTGELFF.

This clonotype was seen at least ten times. The V gene is TRBV11-1, the J gene TRBJ2-7; 8 bases line up with TRBD1. Per germline, CDR1 SGHAT and CDR2 FQDESV (reference sequence). This CDR3 is 16 amino acids long. Unmatched junction bases numbered 6, after V lost 0 bases and J lost 2 bases. The CDR3 nucleotides are TGTGCCAGCAGCTTAGCCGGAGGGGACAGGACCTACGAGCAGTACTTC. It is translated as CASSLAGGDRTYEQYF.

Concerning this clonotype: One end of the junction fails to match germline, which may point to a read error. The gene calls are TRBV15 and TRBJ1-3; tentatively, D is TRBD1 (5 bases). This CDR3 has 15 residues. Germline V gene sequence: CDR1 LNHNV, CDR2 YYDKDF (reference sequence). The CDR3 DNA reads TGTGCCGCCAGCAGCCCTAGGGACGGTCGAAACACCATATATTTT. Translating gives CAASSPRDGRNTIYF.

With regard to this clonotype: A read error may be the cause here, since a much bigger clone is one base away. The rearrangement joins TRBV4-2 to TRBJ1-5; D is uncertain. Germline loops: CDR1 LGHNA, CDR2 YNFKEQ. The CDR3 has 14 amino acids. CDR3 DNA: TGTGCCAGCAACCAAGGCCCGGGCGGACAGCCCCAGCATTTT. Protein product: CASNQGPGGQPQHF.

This clonotype showed up many times. The chain is built from TRBV7-3 and TRBJ2-3; D may be TRBD1 (5 bases). The CDR3 extends over 14 amino acids. Germline V gives CDR1 SGHTA, CDR2 FQGTGA. V gave up 0 bases and J gave up 1 base, with 5 bases separating them. This CDR3 is CASSLTGGTDTQYF. The CDR3 DNA is TGTGCCAGCAGCTTAACAGGGGGCACAGATACGCAGTATTTT.

At least ten counts were recorded for this clonotype. This rearrangement joins TRBV4-3 to TRBJ2-7, with D possibly TRBD1 on 6 matching bases. Trimming shortened V by 0 bases and J by 4 bases, and 13 bases separated the two germline ends. CDR3 size: 15 residues. Germline lookup yields CDR1 LGHNA and CDR2 YSLEER. The DNA of the CDR3 is TGCGCCAGCAGCCAAGAGAGCCAGGGGTCATACGAGCAGTACTTC. Protein: CASSQESQGSYEQYF.

V gene TRBV10-3 combines with J gene TRBJ1-5; D is unclear. The germline V gene has CDR1 ENHRY and CDR2 SYGVKD. The CDR3 consists of 15 residues. The V gene lost 3 bases and the J gene lost 1 base, with 10 bases spanning the gap. CDR3 sequence (DNA): TGTGCCATCAGTGAATCCGGGGAGAGCAATCAGCCCCAGCATTTT. Encoded protein: CAISESGESNQPQHF.

This clonotype appeared a single time. The rearrangement uses TRBV20-1 and TRBJ2-5; D possibly corresponds to TRBD1 (6 bases). From germline, CDR1 is DFQATT and CDR2 SNEGSKA (reference sequence). This CDR3 is 15 amino acids long. The V gene lost 3 bases and the J gene lost 5 bases, with 19 bases spanning the gap. The CDR3, as DNA: TGCAGTGCTAGCGTGGCAGGGGCAACTAGGGAGACCCAGTACTTC. This codes for CSASVAGATRETQYF.

This chain links TRBV15 with TRBJ2-7; 8 bases line up with TRBD2. The V gene end was trimmed by 2 bases and the J gene end by 6 bases; junction bases not matched to a gene: 6. The germline gives CDR1 LNHNV, CDR2 YYDKDF (reference sequence). CDR3 size: 14 residues. CDR3 sequence (DNA): TGTGCCACCAGCAGACCCCAGCGGGGGACCGAGCAGTACTTC. Encoded protein: CATSRPQRGTEQYF.

The genes are TRBV6-2 or TRBV6-3 and TRBJ1-1, with 11 positions matching TRBD1. Looked up from germline, CDR1 is MNHEY and CDR2 is SVGEGT. The CDR3 covers 18 residues. The ends lost 0 bases at V and 6 bases at J; junction bases unmatched: 12. The CDR3 protein is CASSYSFGTGGGFAEAFF. In DNA, the CDR3 is TGTGCCAGCAGTTACTCGTTTGGGACAGGGGGAGGTTTCGCTGAAGCTTTCTTT.

This chain connects TRBV7-2 to TRBJ1-5; the match to TRBD1 covers 7 bases. The length of the CDR3 is 18 residues. The trim removed 0 bases at V and 3 bases at J, leaving 11 bases unmatched. Germline V gene sequence: CDR1 SGHTA, CDR2 FQGNSA. The CDR3 DNA is TGTGCCAGCAGCTTAGCGCTTCCGGACAGGCGATCCAATCAGCCCCAGCATTTT. Translated: CASSLALPDRRSNQPQHF.

This clonotype was seen repeatedly, ten times or more. V gene TRBV4-1 combines with J gene TRBJ1-2, with D maybe TRBD1 (6 bases). Trimming removed 8 bases at V and 4 bases at J, with 14 bases between. Looked up from germline, CDR1 is MGHRA and CDR2 is YSYEKL. CDR3 length equals 13 residues. The CDR3 bases are TGCGCCAGCGGGGGCCTCGGTGGCTATGGCTACACCTTC. Protein product: CASGGLGGYGYTF.

In its sample, this clonotype was seen many times. The gene calls are TRBV5-6 and TRBJ2-3, with TRBD2 matching over 7 bases. The trim removed 6 bases at V and 2 bases at J, leaving 9 bases unmatched. This CDR3 is 15 amino acids long. The germline V gene encodes CDR1 SGHDT and CDR2 YYEEEE. The chain's CDR3 is CASTLTSANTDTQYF. The CDR3 region has the DNA TGTGCCAGCACGCTTACTAGCGCTAACACAGATACGCAGTATTTT. The whole variable domain, filled in from reference TRBV5-6 and TRBJ2-3, reads DAGVTQSPTHLIKTRGQQVTLRCSPKSGHDTVSWYQQALGQGPQFIFQYYEEEERQRGNFPDRFSGHQFPNYSSELNVNALLLGDSALYLCASTLTSANTDTQYFGPGTRLTVL.

The chain employs TRBV15 and TRBJ2-2; maybe TRBD1 (5 bases). The CDR3 is 14 amino acids. Between the trimmed V and J ends, which lost 0 bases and 10 bases, there was a span of 12 bases. Germline V lookup: CDR1 LNHNV, CDR2 YYDKDF (reference sequence). The CDR3 is CATSRDRGIEELFF. DNA for the CDR3: TGTGCCACCAGCAGAGATAGGGGTATCGAGGAGCTGTTTTTT.

This clonotype was picked up many times. The V gene is TRBV13, the J gene TRBJ2-7; 8 nucleotides match TRBD1. With V trimmed by 4 bases and J by 3 bases, 14 bases remained unmatched. From germline, CDR1 is PRHDT and CDR2 FYEKMQ (reference sequence). The CDR3 loop spans 17 amino acids. The CDR3, as DNA: TGTGCCAGCAGCTCCCGGGACAGGCCCCAATTTAGCTACGAGCAGTACTTC. Protein: CASSSRDRPQFSYEQYF.